This TCR beta chain appears in the sequencing data of a study of T cell responses to AZD1222 COVID-19 vaccine. Study outcomes and limitations: The donor group comprised mostly white British people and more females; the analysis possibly underestimated clonal diversity.

Repertoires were generated with immunoSEQ multiplex PCR, while TCRdb's copy carries only in-frame clones and drops some. The table lists approximately 100,000 clones, roughly 89% of them singletons. Trimming shortened V by 2 bases and J by 6 bases, and 7 bases separated the two germline ends. CDR3 length: 13 residues. Germline values: CDR1 SGHVS, CDR2 FNYEAQ. About this clone itself: Its antigen remains unknown.

The origin of this receptor is an adult in good health. The chain employs TRBV7-6 and TRBJ1-4, with D tentatively TRBD1 (5 bases). The sample here was peripheral blood, taken on day 0 of AZD1222 vaccination. The CDR3 sequence: CASSLPGYEKLFF. For the CDR3, the DNA is TGTGCCAGCAGCTTACCAGGGTATGAAAAACTGTTTTTT.